These 5 T cell receptor beta chains were all obtained from the same sample, sequenced in a study of blood T cell repertoires in COVID-19. TCRdb's copy holds only in-frame clones and misses some; the assay was immunoSEQ multiplex PCR. In the table there are hundreds of thousands of clones, about 85% of which are singletons. The specimen sequenced was PBMCs or T cells enriched from blood (not recorded which). These receptor sequences come from a woman aged 18-29 years with acute COVID-19.

The chain carries TRBV3-1 (or the pseudogene TRBV3-2) and TRBJ2-2; D is ambiguous. CDR3 length equals 12 residues. Trimming stripped 4 bases from V and 6 bases from J, with 6 bases between. Germline V CDR1 and CDR2: LGHDT, YNNKEL (reference sequence). In DNA form, the CDR3 reads TGTGCCAGCAGCCGGAGCGCCGGGGAGCTGTTTTTT. Residues: CASSRSAGELFF.

The V call is TRBV28, the J call TRBJ2-1, with 10 bases matching TRBD2. CDR3 length: 15 residues. CDR1 and CDR2 (germline): MDHEN, SYDVKM. V was clipped by 4 bases and J by 3 bases; unmatched bases: 3. In DNA, the CDR3 is TGTGCCAGCAGTTACGGACTAGCGGACTACAATGAGCAGTTCTTC. It specifies CASSYGLADYNEQFF.

This chain connects TRBV2 to TRBJ1-2; D ambiguous. The germline V gene encodes CDR1 SNHLY and CDR2 FYNNEI. V lost 6 bases and J 7 bases, leaving 15 bases between the germline ends. The CDR3 loop spans 13 amino acids. CDR3 protein: CASRNLAGSGYTF. The CDR3 DNA reads TGTGCCAGCAGGAACCTGGCGGGGTCTGGCTACACCTTC.

CDR3 bases: TGTGCCAGCAGTCCCTCGAGCCTTTATGGCTACACCTTC. Encoded protein: CASSPSSLYGYTF. The chain uses TRBV27 and TRBJ1-2; D call uncertain. CDR1 MNHEY and CDR2 SMNVEV come from the germline V gene (reference sequence). V lost 5 bases to trimming and J lost 5 bases, with 12 bases between them. This CDR3 has 13 residues.

The chain has TRBV29-1 and TRBJ2-5; a possible D gene is TRBD2 (6 bases). V was trimmed by 4 bases and J by 7 bases, leaving 19 bases between them. This CDR3 has 14 residues. Per germline, CDR1 SQVTM and CDR2 ANQGSEA. For the CDR3, the DNA is TGCAGCGTTGGTTTGGTGTCGGGACTCGGGACCCAGTACTTC. Translated, it gives CSVGLVSGLGTQYF.